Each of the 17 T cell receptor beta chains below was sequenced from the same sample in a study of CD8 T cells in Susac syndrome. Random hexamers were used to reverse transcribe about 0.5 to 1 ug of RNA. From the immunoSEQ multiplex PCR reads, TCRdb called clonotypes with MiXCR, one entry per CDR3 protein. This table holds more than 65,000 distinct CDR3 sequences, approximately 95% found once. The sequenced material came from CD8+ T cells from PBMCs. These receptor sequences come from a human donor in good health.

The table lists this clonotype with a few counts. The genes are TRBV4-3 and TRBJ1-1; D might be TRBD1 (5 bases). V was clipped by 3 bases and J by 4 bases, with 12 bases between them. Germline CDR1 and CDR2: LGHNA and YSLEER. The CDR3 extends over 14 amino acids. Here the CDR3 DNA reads TGCGCCAGCAGCCACCGGGGGTCCGCCACTGAAGCTTTCTTT. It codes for CASSHRGSATEAFF.

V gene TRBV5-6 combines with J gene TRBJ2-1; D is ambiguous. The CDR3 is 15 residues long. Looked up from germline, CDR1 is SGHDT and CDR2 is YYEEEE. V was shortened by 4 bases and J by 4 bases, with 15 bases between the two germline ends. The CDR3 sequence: CASSPSYSLYNEQFF. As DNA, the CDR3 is TGTGCCAGCAGCCCTTCCTACTCGCTATACAATGAGCAGTTCTTC.

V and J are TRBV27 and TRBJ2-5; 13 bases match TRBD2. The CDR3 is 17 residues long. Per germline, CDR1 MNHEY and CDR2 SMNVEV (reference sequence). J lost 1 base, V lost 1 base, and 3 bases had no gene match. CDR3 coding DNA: TGTGCCAGCAGTTTATGGACTAGCGGGGGCCTCCAAGAGACCCAGTACTTC. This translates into CASSLWTSGGLQETQYF.

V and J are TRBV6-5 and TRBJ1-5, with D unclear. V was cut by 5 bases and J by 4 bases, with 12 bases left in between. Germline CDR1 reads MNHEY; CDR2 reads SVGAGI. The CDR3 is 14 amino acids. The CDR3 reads CASSEYSPNQPQHF. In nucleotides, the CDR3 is TGTGCCAGCAGTGAATACTCCCCAAATCAGCCCCAGCATTTT.

Here the CDR3 reads CASSHTVGRAPGSGYTF. CDR3 nucleotides: TGCGCCAGCAGCCACACAGTTGGCAGGGCTCCGGGAAGTGGCTACACCTTC. The chain uses TRBV4-1 and TRBJ1-2, with D perhaps TRBD1 (5 bases). Trimming took off 3 bases at V and 7 bases at J, with 24 bases between the two ends. The CDR3 sequence is 17 residues long. Germline V gives CDR1 MGHRA, CDR2 YSYEKL.

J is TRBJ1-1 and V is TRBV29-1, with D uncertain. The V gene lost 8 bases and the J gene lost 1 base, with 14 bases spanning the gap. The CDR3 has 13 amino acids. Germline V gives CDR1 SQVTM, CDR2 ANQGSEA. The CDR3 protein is CSSTEGWNTEAFF. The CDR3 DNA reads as TGCAGCTCCACGGAGGGATGGAACACTGAAGCTTTCTTT.

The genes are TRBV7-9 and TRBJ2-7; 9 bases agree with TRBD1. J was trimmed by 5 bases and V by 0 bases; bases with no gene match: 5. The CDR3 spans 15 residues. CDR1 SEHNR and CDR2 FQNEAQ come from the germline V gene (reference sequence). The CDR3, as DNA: TGTGCCAGCAGCTTAGCCGGGACAGGGACCGACGAGCAGTACTTC. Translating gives CASSLAGTGTDEQYF.

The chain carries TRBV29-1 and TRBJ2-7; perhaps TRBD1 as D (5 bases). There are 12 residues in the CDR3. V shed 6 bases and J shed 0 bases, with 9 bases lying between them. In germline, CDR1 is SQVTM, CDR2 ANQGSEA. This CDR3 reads CSVVQDSYEQYF. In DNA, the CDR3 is TGCAGCGTCGTACAGGACTCCTACGAGCAGTACTTC.

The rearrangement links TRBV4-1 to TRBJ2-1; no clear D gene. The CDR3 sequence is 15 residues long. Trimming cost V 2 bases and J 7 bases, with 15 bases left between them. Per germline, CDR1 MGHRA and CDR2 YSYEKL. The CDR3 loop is CASSQWKETSNEQFF. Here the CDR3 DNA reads TGCGCCAGCAGCCAATGGAAGGAGACTTCGAATGAGCAGTTCTTC.

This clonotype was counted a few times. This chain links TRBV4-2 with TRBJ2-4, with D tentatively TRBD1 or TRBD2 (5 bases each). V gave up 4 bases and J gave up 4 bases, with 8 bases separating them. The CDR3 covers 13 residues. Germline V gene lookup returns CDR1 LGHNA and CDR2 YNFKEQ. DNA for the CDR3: TGTGCCAGCAGCCGGGACCGAAAAAACATTCAGTACTTC. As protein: CASSRDRKNIQYF.

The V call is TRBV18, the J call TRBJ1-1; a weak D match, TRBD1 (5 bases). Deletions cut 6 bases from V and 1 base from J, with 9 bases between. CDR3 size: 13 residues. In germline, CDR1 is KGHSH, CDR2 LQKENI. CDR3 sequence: CASSPGQNTEAFF. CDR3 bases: TGTGCCAGCTCCCCCGGACAGAACACTGAAGCTTTCTTT.

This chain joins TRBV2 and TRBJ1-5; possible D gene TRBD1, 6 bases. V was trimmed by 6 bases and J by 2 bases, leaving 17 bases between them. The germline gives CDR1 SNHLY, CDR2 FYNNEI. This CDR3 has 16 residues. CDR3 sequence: CASRGAGSGRNQPQHF. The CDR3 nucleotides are TGTGCCAGCAGGGGGGCAGGGAGCGGACGCAATCAGCCCCAGCATTTT. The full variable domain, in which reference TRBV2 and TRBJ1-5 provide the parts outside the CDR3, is EPEVTQTPSHQVTQMGQEVILRCVPISNHLYFYWYRQILGQKVEFLVSFYNNEISEKSEIFDDQFSVERPDGSNFTLKIRSTKLEDSAMYFCASRGAGSGRNQPQHFGDGTRLSIL.

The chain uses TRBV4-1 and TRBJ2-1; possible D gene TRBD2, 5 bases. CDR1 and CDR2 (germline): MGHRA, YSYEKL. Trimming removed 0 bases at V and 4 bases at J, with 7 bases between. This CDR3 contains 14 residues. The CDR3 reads CASSQEGLYNEQFF. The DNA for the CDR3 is TGCGCCAGCAGCCAAGAAGGACTTTACAATGAGCAGTTCTTC.

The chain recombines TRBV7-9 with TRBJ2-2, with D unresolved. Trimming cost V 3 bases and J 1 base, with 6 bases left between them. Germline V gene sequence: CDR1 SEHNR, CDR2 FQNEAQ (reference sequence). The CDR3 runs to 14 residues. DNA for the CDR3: TGTGCCAGCAGCTTTCCCCAGAACACCGGGGAGCTGTTTTTT. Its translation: CASSFPQNTGELFF.

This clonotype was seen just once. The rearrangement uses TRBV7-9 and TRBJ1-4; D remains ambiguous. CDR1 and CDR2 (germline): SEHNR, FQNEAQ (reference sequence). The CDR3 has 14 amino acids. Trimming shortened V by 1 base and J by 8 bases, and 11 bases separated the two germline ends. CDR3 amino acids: CASSLVGVEEKLFF. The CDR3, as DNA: TGTGCCAGCAGCTTAGTCGGGGTCGAGGAAAAACTGTTTTTT.

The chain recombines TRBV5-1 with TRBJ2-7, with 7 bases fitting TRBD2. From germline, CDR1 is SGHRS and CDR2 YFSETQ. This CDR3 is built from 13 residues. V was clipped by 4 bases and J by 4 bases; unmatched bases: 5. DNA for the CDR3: TGCGCCAGCAGCCCCGGCGGGGGATACGAGCAGTACGTC. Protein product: CASSPGGGYEQYV.

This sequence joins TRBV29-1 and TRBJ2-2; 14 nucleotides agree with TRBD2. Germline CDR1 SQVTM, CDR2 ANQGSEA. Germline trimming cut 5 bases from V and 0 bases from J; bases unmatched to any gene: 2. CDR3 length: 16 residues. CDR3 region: CSVRLAGGPNTGELFF. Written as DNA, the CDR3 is TGCAGCGTTCGACTAGCGGGGGGGCCGAACACCGGGGAGCTGTTTTTT.